This T cell receptor beta chain stems from a study of T cell changes during pregnancy in multiple sclerosis. Repertoires were generated with immunoSEQ multiplex PCR, while TCRdb's copy carries only in-frame clones and drops some. This sample has roughly 100,000 clones; 91% occur once, and the top ten carry around 1.6%. The CDR3 runs 11 residues. Trimming took 6 bases from V and 10 from J, leaving 12 bases between them. Per the germline V gene, CDR1 is MNHEY and CDR2 is SVGAGI. This specimen was peripheral blood, taken before pregnancy. The chain carries TRBV6-5 and TRBJ1-1; D is undetermined. The TCR originated in a female donor with multiple sclerosis, enrolled in a pregnancy study. CDR3 sequence reads: CASSNMVGAFF. CDR3 bases: TGTGCCAGCAGCAACATGGTTGGAGCTTTCTTT.